This TCR beta chain stems from a study of T-cell reconstitution after alpha-beta-depleted transplantation in children. Study-wide results and limits: Two months or so post-transplant, alpha-beta T cells reportedly derived from several hundred expanded graft clones. Newly generated T cells supplied most T-cell counts and diversity one year post-transplant. TCRbeta diversity was high at day 60 in some patients (a result of surviving recipient T cells and thymic progenitors).

In its sample, this clonotype was seen a few times. Its matching antigen is unknown. The TCRbeta library incorporated unique molecular identifiers. TCRdb reprocessed the PCR reads via MiXCR and lists one record per CDR3 protein. Here the sample spans about 900,000 distinct CDR3 sequences, about 31% being singletons. This TCR was recovered from a boy under three years old who had a stem cell transplant for SCID, so the T cells may come from the graft donor. The sequenced sample was PBMCs, mostly from graft donor cells, obtained 360 days after TCRalphabeta/CD19-depleted stem cell transplant.

In nucleotides, the CDR3 is TGTGCCACCAGCAGAGTTGGAAACACCGGGGAGCTGTTTTTT. Translating it yields CATSRVGNTGELFF. The chain combines TRBV15 with TRBJ2-2; D call uncertain. This CDR3 is built from 14 residues. Germline values: CDR1 LNHNV, CDR2 YYDKDF (reference sequence). V gave up 1 base and J gave up 2 bases, with 5 bases separating them.